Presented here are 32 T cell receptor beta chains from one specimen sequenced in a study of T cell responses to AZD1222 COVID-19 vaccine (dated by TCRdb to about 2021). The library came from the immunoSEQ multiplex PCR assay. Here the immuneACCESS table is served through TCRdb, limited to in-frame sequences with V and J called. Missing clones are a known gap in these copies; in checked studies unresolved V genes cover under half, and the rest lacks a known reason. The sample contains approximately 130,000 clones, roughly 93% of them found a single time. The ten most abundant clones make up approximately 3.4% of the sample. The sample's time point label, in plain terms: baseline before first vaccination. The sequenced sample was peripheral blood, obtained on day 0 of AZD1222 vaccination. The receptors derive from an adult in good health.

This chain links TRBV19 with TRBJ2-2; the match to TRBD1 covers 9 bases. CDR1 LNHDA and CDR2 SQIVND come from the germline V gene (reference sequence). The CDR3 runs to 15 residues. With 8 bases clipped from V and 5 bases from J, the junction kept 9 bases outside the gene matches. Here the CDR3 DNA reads TGTGCCAGTGGGAAAGGACAGGGGATTACCGGGGAGCTGTTTTTT. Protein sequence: CASGKGQGITGELFF.

The DNA of the CDR3 is TGTGCCAGCAGCGCAACCGGGACACTCTCTGAAGCTTTCTTT. Protein: CASSATGTLSEAFF. The chain employs TRBV9 and TRBJ1-1, with D possibly matching TRBD1 (6 bases). Germline CDR1 is SGDLS and CDR2 is YYNGEE. The CDR3 consists of 14 residues. V lost 3 bases, J lost 6 bases, and 15 bases lay in between.

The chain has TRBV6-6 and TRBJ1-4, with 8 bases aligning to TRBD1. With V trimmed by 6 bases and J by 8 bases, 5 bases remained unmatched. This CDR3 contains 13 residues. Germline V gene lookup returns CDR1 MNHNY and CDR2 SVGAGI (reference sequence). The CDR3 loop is CASRDRVKEKLFF. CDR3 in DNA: TGTGCCAGCAGGGACAGGGTTAAAGAAAAACTGTTTTTT.

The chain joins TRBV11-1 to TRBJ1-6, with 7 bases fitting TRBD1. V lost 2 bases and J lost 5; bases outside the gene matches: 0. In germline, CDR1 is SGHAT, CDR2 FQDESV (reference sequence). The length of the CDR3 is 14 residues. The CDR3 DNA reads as TGTGCCAGCAGCTTAACAGGGGATAATTCACCCCTCCACTTT. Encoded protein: CASSLTGDNSPLHF.

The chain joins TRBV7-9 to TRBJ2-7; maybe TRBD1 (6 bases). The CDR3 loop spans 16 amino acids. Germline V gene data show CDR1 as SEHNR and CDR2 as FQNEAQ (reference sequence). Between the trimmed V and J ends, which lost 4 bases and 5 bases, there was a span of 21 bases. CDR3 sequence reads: CASSSNPGTGHNEQYF. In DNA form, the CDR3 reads TGTGCCAGCAGCTCAAACCCCGGGACGGGACACAACGAGCAGTACTTC.

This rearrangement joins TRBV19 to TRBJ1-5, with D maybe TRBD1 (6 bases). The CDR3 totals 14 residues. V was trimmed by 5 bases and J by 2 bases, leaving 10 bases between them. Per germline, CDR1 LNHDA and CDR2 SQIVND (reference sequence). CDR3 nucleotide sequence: TGTGCCAGTAGTCAGGCAGGGGGCAATCAGCCCCAGCATTTT. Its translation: CASSQAGGNQPQHF.

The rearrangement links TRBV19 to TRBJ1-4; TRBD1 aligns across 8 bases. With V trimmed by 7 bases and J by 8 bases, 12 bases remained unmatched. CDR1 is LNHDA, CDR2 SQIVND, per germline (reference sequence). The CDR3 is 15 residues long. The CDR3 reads CASNTDRGRGEKLFF. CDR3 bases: TGTGCCAGTAACACCGACAGGGGACGCGGGGAAAAACTGTTTTTT. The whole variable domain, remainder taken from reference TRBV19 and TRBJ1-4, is DGGITQSPKYLFRKEGQNVTLSCEQNLNHDAMYWYRQDPGQGLRLIYYSQIVNDFQKGDIAEGYSVSREKKESFPLTVTSAQKNPTAFYLCASNTDRGRGEKLFFGSGTQLSVL.

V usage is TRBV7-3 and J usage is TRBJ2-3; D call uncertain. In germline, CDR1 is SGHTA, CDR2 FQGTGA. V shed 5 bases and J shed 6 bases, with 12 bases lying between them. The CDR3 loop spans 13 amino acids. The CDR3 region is CASSTRTSDTQYF. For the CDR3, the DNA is TGTGCCAGCAGCACCCGTACTTCGGATACGCAGTATTTT.

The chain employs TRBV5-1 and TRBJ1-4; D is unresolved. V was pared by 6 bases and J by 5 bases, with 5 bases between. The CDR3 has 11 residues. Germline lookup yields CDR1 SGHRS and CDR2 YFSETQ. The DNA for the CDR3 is TGCGCCAGCAAAAAAAATGAAAAACTGTTTTTT. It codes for CASKKNEKLFF.

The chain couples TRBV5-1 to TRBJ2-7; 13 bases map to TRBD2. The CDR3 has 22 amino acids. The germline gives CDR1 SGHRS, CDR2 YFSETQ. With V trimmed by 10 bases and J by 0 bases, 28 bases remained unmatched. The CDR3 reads CAAAIEWTETGTSGASSYEQYF. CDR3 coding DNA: TGCGCCGCCGCAATCGAGTGGACGGAAACCGGGACTAGCGGGGCAAGCTCCTACGAGCAGTACTTC. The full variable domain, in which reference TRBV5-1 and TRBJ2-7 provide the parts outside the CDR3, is KAGVTQTPRYLIKTRGQQVTLSCSPISGHRSVSWYQQTPGQGLQFLFEYFSETQRNKGNFPGRFSGRQFSNSRSEMNVSTLELGDSALYLCAAAIEWTETGTSGASSYEQYFGPGTRLTVT.

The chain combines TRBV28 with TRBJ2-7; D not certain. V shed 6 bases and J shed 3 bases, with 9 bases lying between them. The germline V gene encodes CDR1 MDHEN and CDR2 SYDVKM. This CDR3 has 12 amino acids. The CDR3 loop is CASSPIGYEQYF. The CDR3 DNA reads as TGTGCCAGCAGCCCTATAGGCTACGAGCAGTACTTC.

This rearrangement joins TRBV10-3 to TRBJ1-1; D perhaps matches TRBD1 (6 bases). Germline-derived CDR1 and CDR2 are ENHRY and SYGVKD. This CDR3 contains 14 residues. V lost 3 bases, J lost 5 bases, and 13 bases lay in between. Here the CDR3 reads CAISDGGQGTEAFF. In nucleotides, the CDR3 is TGTGCCATCAGTGACGGGGGCCAAGGGACTGAAGCTTTCTTT.

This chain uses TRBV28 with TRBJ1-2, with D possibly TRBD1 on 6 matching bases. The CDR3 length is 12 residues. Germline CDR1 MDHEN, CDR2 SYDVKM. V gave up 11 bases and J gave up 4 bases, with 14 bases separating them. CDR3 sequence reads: CAGSQGSYGYTF. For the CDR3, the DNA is TGTGCCGGTTCACAGGGATCCTATGGCTACACCTTC.

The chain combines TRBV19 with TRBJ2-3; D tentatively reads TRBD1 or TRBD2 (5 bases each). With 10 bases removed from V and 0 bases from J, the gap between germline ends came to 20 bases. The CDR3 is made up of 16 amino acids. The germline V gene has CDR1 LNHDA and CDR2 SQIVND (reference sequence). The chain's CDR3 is CATQNTRGGSTDTQYF. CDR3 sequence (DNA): TGTGCCACCCAGAATACGAGGGGCGGGAGCACAGATACGCAGTATTTT.

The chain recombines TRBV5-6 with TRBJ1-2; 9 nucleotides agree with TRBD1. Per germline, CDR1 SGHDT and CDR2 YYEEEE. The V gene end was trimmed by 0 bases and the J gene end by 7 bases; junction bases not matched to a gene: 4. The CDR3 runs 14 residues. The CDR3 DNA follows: TGTGCCAGCAGCTTGGGGACAGGGGTAGGTGGCTACACCTTC. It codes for CASSLGTGVGGYTF.

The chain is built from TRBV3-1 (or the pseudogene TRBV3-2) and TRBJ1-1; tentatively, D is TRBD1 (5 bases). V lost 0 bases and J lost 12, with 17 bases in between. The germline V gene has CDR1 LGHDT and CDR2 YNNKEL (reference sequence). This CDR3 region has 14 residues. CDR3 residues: CASSQDYDSLFSFF. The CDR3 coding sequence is TGTGCCAGCAGCCAAGATTACGACAGCTTGTTTTCTTTCTTT.

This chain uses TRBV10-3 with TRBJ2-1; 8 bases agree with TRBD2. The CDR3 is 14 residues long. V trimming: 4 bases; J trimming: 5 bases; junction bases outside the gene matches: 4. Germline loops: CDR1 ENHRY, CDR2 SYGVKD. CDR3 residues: CAISVAGGDNEQFF. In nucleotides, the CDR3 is TGTGCCATCAGTGTTGCGGGAGGCGACAATGAGCAGTTCTTC.

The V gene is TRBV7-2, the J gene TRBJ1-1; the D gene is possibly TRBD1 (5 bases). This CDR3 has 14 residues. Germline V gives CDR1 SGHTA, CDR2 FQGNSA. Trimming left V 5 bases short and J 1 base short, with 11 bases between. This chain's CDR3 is CASSPGPQNTEAFF. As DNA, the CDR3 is TGTGCCAGCAGCCCGGGACCGCAGAACACTGAAGCTTTCTTT. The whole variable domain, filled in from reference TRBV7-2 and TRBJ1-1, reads GAGVSQSPSNKVTEKGKDVELRCDPISGHTALYWYRQSLGQGLEFLIYFQGNSAPDKSGLPSDRFSAERTGGSVSTLTIQRTQQEDSAVYLCASSPGPQNTEAFFGQGTRLTVV.

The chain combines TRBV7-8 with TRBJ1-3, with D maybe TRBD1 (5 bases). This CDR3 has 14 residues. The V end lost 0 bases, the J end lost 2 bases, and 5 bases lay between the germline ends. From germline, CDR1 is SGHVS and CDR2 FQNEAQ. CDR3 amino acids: CASSLARAGNTIYF. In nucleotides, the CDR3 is TGTGCCAGCAGCTTAGCCAGGGCTGGAAACACCATATATTTT.

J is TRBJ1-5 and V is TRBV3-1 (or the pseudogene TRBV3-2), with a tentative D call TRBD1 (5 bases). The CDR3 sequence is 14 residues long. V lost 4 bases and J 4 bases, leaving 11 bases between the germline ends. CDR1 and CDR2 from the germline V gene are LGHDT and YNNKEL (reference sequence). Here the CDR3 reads CASSRRGGNQPQHF. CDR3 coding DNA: TGTGCCAGCAGCCGACGGGGGGGAAATCAGCCCCAGCATTTT.

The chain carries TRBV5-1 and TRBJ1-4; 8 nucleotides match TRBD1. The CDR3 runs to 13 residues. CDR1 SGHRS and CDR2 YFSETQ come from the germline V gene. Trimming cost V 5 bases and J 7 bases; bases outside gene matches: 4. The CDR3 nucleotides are TGCGCCAGCAGGAGAACAGGGGGTGAAAAACTGTTTTTT. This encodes CASRRTGGEKLFF.

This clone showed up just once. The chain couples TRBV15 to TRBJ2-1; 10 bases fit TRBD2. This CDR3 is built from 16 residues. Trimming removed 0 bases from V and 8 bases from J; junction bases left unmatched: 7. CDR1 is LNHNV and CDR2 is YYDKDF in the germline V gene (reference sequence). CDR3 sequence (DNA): TGTGCCACCAGCAGAGACCTAGCGGGAGTCGAGGATGAGCAGTTCTTC. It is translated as CATSRDLAGVEDEQFF. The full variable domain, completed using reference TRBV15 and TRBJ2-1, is DAMVIQNPRYQVTQFGKPVTLSCSQTLNHNVMYWYQQKSSQAPKLLFHYYDKDFNNEADTPDNFQSRRPNTSFCFLDIRSPGLGDTAMYLCATSRDLAGVEDEQFFGPGTRLTVL.

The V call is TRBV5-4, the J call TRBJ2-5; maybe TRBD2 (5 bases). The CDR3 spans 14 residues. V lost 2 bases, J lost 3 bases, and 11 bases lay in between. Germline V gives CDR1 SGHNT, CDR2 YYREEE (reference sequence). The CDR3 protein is CASSLGRAKETQYF. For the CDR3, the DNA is TGTGCCAGCAGCTTAGGGAGAGCCAAAGAGACCCAGTACTTC.

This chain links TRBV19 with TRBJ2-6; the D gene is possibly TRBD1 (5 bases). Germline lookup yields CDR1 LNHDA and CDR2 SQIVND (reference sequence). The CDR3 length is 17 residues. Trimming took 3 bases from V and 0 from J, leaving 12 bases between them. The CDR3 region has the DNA TGTGCCAGTAGTATGGGGCGTGGGTACTCTGGGGCCAACGTCCTGACTTTC. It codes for CASSMGRGYSGANVLTF.

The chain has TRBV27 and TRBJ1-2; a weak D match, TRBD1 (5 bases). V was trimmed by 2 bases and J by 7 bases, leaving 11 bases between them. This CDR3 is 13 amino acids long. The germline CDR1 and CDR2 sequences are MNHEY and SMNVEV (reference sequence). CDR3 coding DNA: TGTGCCAGCAGTTTAGTATTCGGGGGTGGCTACACCTTC. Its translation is CASSLVFGGGYTF.

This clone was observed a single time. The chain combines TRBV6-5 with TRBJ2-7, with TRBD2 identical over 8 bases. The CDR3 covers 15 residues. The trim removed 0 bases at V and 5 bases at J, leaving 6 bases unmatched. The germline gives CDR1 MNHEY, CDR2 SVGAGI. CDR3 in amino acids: CASSYSGRAGDEQYF. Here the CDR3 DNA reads TGTGCCAGCAGTTACTCCGGGAGGGCCGGCGACGAGCAGTACTTC.

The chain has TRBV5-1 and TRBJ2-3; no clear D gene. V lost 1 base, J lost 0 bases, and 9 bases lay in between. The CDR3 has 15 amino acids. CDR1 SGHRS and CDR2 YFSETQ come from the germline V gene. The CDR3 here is CASSLPGMSTDTQYF. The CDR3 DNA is TGCGCCAGCAGCTTGCCGGGTATGAGCACAGATACGCAGTATTTT.

The CDR3 nucleotides are TGTGCCACCACCTATCAGACAGGGGGAAATGGCTACACCTTC. As protein: CATTYQTGGNGYTF. The V and J genes are TRBV6-5 and TRBJ1-2, with 9 bases identical to TRBD1. Looked up from germline, CDR1 is MNHEY and CDR2 is SVGAGI. The CDR3 has 14 residues. The junction had 12 bases not matched to a gene; V was cut back by 10 bases and J by 6 bases.

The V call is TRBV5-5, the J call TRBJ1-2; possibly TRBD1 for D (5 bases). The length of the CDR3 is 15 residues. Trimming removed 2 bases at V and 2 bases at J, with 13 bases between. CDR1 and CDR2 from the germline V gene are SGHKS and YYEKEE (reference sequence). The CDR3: CASSLYGGQNYGYTF. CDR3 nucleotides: TGTGCCAGCAGCTTATATGGGGGTCAAAACTATGGCTACACCTTC.

CDR3 sequence: CASSLEENEQFF. CDR3 nucleotide sequence: TGTGCCAGCAGCCTCGAGGAGAATGAGCAGTTCTTC. The chain is built from TRBV3-1 (or the pseudogene TRBV3-2) and TRBJ2-1; no clear D gene. Germline-derived CDR1 and CDR2 are LGHDT and YNNKEL (reference sequence). The CDR3 consists of 12 residues. V lost 4 bases and J lost 7, with 8 bases in between.

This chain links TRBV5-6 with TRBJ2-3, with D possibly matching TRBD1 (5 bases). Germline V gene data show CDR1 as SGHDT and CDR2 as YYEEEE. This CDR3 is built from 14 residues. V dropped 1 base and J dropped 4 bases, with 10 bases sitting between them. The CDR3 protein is CASSLPGFPDTQYF. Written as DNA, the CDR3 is TGTGCCAGCAGCTTGCCAGGGTTCCCAGATACGCAGTATTTT.

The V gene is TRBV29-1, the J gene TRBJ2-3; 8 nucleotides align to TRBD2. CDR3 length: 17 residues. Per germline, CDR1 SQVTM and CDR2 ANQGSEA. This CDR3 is CTITFPASGPVADTQYF. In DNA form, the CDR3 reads TGCACCATTACTTTCCCTGCTAGCGGGCCTGTTGCAGATACGCAGTATTTT.